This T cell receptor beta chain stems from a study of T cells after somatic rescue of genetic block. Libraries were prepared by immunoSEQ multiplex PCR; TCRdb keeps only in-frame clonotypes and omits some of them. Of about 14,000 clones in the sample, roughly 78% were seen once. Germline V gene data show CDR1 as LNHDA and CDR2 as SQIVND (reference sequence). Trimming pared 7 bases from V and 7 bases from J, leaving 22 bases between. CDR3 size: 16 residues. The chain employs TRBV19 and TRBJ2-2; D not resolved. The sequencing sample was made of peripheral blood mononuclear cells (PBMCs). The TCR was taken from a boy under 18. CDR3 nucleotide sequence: TGTGCCAGTAAAAGGCGGCCGTCCATGGTCGACGGGGAGCTGTTTTTT. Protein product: CASKRRPSMVDGELFF.